This T cell receptor (beta chain) was documented in a study of T cells after yellow fever vaccination (dated by TCRdb to 2018 to 2020). Regarding the research as a whole: Libraries from fractions with low cell numbers were prepared with the SMART-Seq v4 Ultra Low Input RNA kit. Bulk PBMC replicates and cell subsets were isolated from blood drawn at multiple timepoints before and after both primary and secondary immunization. The cohort comprised two healthy male donors, one aged 18 to 30 and one aged 30 to 40 years. To follow T-cell clones before and after both primary and booster YFV17D yellow fever vaccination, bulk TCR alpha and beta repertoires underwent longitudinal sequencing.

The listed sequencing device is Illumina NovaSeq 6000. TCR cDNA was made using 5'RACE template switching, a step that added a universal primer site and unique molecular identifiers. cDNA synthesis was primed from both the TCR alpha and TCR beta constant segments. Library amplification involved two PCR steps, and the second step added sample barcodes and sequencing adapters. Sequencing of the libraries was done on either Illumina HiSeq 2500 (2x100 bp) or NovaSeq (2x150 bp). The authors' pipeline ran thus. Reads were demultiplexed and collapsed into UMI consensus sequences with MIGEC, and V(D)J alignment was performed with MiXCR. Using edgeR on replicate PBMC samples, clonotypes were called vaccine-responding if FDR was below 0.01 and the log2 fold change was above 5 up to day 15. CD4 or CD8 identity was assigned to each bulk clonotype according to whether the clonotype was present at higher abundance in the sequenced CD4 repertoire or the sequenced CD8 repertoire. TCRdb cleaned the public reads at Q25 with fastp, built clones with MiXCR and kept in-frame beta chains. For every CDR3 protein sequence, its rows merge into one entry that carries the most common genes and DNA. TCRdb, not the original authors, processed these V and J calls. Present in this sample are around 310,000 distinct CDR3 sequences, around 3.6% of which were seen just once. 20% to 30% of the sample comes from the top ten.

The treatment or condition label here, explained by the study, means: live attenuated yellow fever vaccine strain. At each blood-draw timepoint, two biological replicates of bulk PBMCs were obtained. A standard Ficoll-Paque protocol was used to isolate PBMCs from peripheral blood. RNA was extracted with TriZol from bulk PBMCs, CD4 and CD8 fractions, and dextramer-positive and dextramer-negative fractions. This clonotype was counted at least ten times. Its antigen target is currently unknown. Per-base quality was not reported, and no clone a single base away is much larger than it. Overall study outcomes, separate from this receptor: After the booster, most clones that had expanded after primary vaccination were detected again (roughly 95% of CD4 and roughly 86% of CD8), suggesting broad maintenance of memory. Because abundant contaminating clonotypes from the bulk population could be contained in FACS-sorted repertoires, computational filtering was required. The secondary T-cell response was weaker than the primary response but faster, peaking on day 5 instead of day 15. A small share of clonotypes was detected in both CD4 and CD8 compartments, with the overlap likely arising from convergent recombination. Because the study included only a couple of donors, the extent to which the findings can be generalized is limited.

This TCR was sampled from a man aged 18 to 30 who received the YFV17D yellow fever vaccine. Sequences were derived from PBMCs, sampled on the day of the yellow fever booster vaccination.

At the DNA level, the sequence is TGTGCCAGCAGCTTAGATGGGAAGGGGGATGAAAAACTGTTTTTT. Its protein is CASSLDGKGDEKLFF. In this chain, TRBV5-5 is recombined with TRBJ1-4; the D region possibly corresponds to TRBD1 (6 bases align). Trimming at the junction amounts to 2 bases on V and 6 bases on J, and the germline ends lie 14 bases apart. From cysteine to phenylalanine, the CDR3 is 15 amino acids long. CDR3 DNA only is kept here, 45 bases in frame from base 1. Via the germline V gene (reference sequence), CDR1 is SGHKS and CDR2 YYEKEE.